Following are 21 T cell receptor beta chains from one sample sequenced in a study of cytomegalovirus exposure and HLA in healthy donors. Use of 60 Vbeta and 13 Jbeta primers characterized the PCR. Assay: immunoSEQ multiplex PCR; the TCRdb copy retains only in-frame clones and omits some. The listing contains some 200,000 clones. Source material: PBMCs. The source of these receptors is a girl aged 2 to 9 in good health and CMV-seropositive.

The V call is TRBV7-2, the J call TRBJ2-5; possible D gene TRBD2, 6 bases. The V gene's germline CDR1 is SGHTA and CDR2 FQGNSA. The V end lost 5 bases, the J end lost 4 bases, and 11 bases lay between the germline ends. The CDR3 runs to 13 residues. The CDR3 DNA follows: TGTGCCAGCAGCCCCCGGGAGAGAGAGACCCAGTACTTC. It specifies CASSPRERETQYF. The whole variable domain, remainder taken from reference TRBV7-2 and TRBJ2-5, is GAGVSQSPSNKVTEKGKDVELRCDPISGHTALYWYRQSLGQGLEFLIYFQGNSAPDKSGLPSDRFSAERTGGSVSTLTIQRTQQEDSAVYLCASSPRERETQYFGPGTRLLVL.

The chain uses TRBV28 and TRBJ2-3; D possibly corresponds to TRBD2 (6 bases). This CDR3 is built from 16 residues. Trimming removed 1 base at V and 2 bases at J, with 13 bases between. Germline V gene lookup returns CDR1 MDHEN and CDR2 SYDVKM. The CDR3 nucleotides read TGTGCCAGCAGTTTATTGGTGGGCGGGACCACAGATACGCAGTATTTT. Residues: CASSLLVGGTTDTQYF.

V and J are TRBV5-1 and TRBJ2-6; 7 nucleotides match TRBD1. V shed 4 bases and J 1 base; nucleotides not matched to a gene: 14. The germline CDR1 and CDR2 sequences are SGHRS and YFSETQ. The CDR3 runs 19 residues. For the CDR3, the DNA is TGCGCCAGCAGCCCGACGGCTCAGGGGGTACTATCTGGGGCCAACGTCCTGACTTTC. As protein: CASSPTAQGVLSGANVLTF. The full variable domain, its missing parts supplied by reference TRBV5-1 and TRBJ2-6, is KAGVTQTPRYLIKTRGQQVTLSCSPISGHRSVSWYQQTPGQGLQFLFEYFSETQRNKGNFPGRFSGRQFSNSRSEMNVSTLELGDSALYLCASSPTAQGVLSGANVLTFGAGSRLTVL.

The V call is TRBV7-8, the J call TRBJ2-7; a weak D match, TRBD2 (5 bases). The CDR3 spans 14 residues. V was trimmed by 5 bases and J by 3 bases, leaving 14 bases between them. Per germline, CDR1 SGHVS and CDR2 FQNEAQ. This chain's CDR3 is CASSPRTLYYEQYF. Written as DNA, the CDR3 is TGTGCCAGCAGCCCTCGGACTCTCTACTACGAGCAGTACTTC.

The gene calls are TRBV2 and TRBJ2-1; 10 bases are a match to TRBD2. V gave up 8 bases and J gave up 3 bases; unmatched junction bases: 1. Germline CDR1 and CDR2: SNHLY and FYNNEI. CDR3 length: 13 residues. The CDR3 DNA reads TGTGCCAGCCCTAGCGGGGGCTACAATGAGCAGTTCTTC. The encoded protein is CASPSGGYNEQFF.

V gene TRBV19 combines with J gene TRBJ2-1; TRBD2 agrees at 7 bases. The germline gives CDR1 LNHDA, CDR2 SQIVND (reference sequence). The CDR3 length is 20 residues. V dropped 3 bases and J dropped 0; count of bases not matched to a gene: 17. The CDR3 coding sequence is TGTGCCAGTAGTATCCCTGGTGGGCGGGAGCTCATTACCTCCTACAATGAGCAGTTCTTC. The encoded protein is CASSIPGGRELITSYNEQFF.

V is TRBV7-9 and J is TRBJ2-7; 8 nucleotides agree with TRBD1. Looked up from germline, CDR1 is SEHNR and CDR2 is FQNEAQ (reference sequence). Trimming removed 3 bases from V and 2 bases from J; junction bases left unmatched: 6. CDR3 length: 15 amino acids. CDR3 DNA sequence: TGTGCCAGCAGCTTCCTTGGACAGGGACCCTACGAGCAGTACTTC. Protein product: CASSFLGQGPYEQYF.

The chain links TRBV2 to TRBJ2-7; 8 bases match TRBD1. The CDR3 length is 13 residues. From germline, CDR1 is SNHLY and CDR2 FYNNEI. V shed 7 bases, J shed 3 bases, and the junction held 5 bases outside the gene matches. The CDR3 loop is CASTGQGIYEQYF. CDR3 coding DNA: TGTGCCAGCACAGGACAGGGCATCTACGAGCAGTACTTC.

The rearrangement uses TRBV10-2 and TRBJ2-1; D perhaps matches TRBD2 (6 bases). Germline assignment: CDR1 WSHSY and CDR2 SAAADI. V was shortened by 4 bases and J by 13 bases, with 17 bases between the two germline ends. This CDR3 has 13 amino acids. CDR3: CASSVGGAEEQFF. Written as DNA, the CDR3 is TGCGCCAGCAGTGTCGGCGGGGCCGAGGAACAGTTCTTC.

The chain employs TRBV4-2 and TRBJ1-2; a possible D gene is TRBD1 (5 bases). The CDR3 has 14 amino acids. Trimming removed 2 bases from V and 6 bases from J, with 13 bases in between. In germline, CDR1 is LGHNA, CDR2 YNFKEQ. The CDR3 reads CASSQLSGSHGYTF. The CDR3 DNA reads TGTGCCAGCAGCCAATTATCAGGGTCGCATGGCTACACCTTC.

This chain uses TRBV9 with TRBJ1-1; TRBD1 might be the D (6 bases). V was shortened by 0 bases and J by 0 bases, with 9 bases between the two germline ends. The CDR3 has 15 amino acids. Germline-derived CDR1 and CDR2 are SGDLS and YYNGEE. The CDR3 bases are TGTGCCAGCAGCGTAGGGGACACCGTGAACACTGAAGCTTTCTTT. Translated, it gives CASSVGDTVNTEAFF. Combining the CDR3 with reference TRBV9 and TRBJ1-1 gives the whole variable domain DSGVTQTPKHLITATGQRVTLRCSPRSGDLSVYWYQQSLDQGLQFLIQYYNGEERAKGNILERFSAQQFPDLHSELNLSSLELGDSALYFCASSVGDTVNTEAFFGQGTRLTVV.

This chain uses TRBV10-2 with TRBJ2-7, with 13 bases that match TRBD2. The germline V gene has CDR1 WSHSY and CDR2 SAAADI. The CDR3 contains 15 residues. V was clipped by 6 bases and J by 4 bases; unmatched bases: 6. Here the CDR3 DNA reads TGCGCCAGCAGACGGACTAGCGGGAGAGGGTACGAGCAGTACTTC. Its translation: CASRRTSGRGYEQYF.

V usage is TRBV27 and J usage is TRBJ2-4; TRBD2 is a possible D gene (6 bases). Germline CDR1 reads MNHEY; CDR2 reads SMNVEV (reference sequence). V was shortened by 8 bases and J by 4 bases, with 15 bases between the two germline ends. This CDR3 has 14 residues. As DNA, the CDR3 is TGTGCCAGCGGCGGGGCTTCGGGGAAAAACATTCAGTACTTC. It translates to CASGGASGKNIQYF.

The chain combines TRBV19 with TRBJ2-3; 10 nucleotides align to TRBD1. Germline loops: CDR1 LNHDA, CDR2 SQIVND (reference sequence). The CDR3 runs to 16 residues. V lost 2 bases to trimming and J lost 7 bases; unmatched junction nucleotides: 9. CDR3 protein: CASSIMTGGHHNTQYF. CDR3 DNA: TGTGCCAGTAGTATAATGACAGGGGGCCACCACAATACGCAGTATTTT.

The chain combines TRBV27 with TRBJ1-1; 8 bases align to TRBD1. The germline CDR1 and CDR2 sequences are MNHEY and SMNVEV (reference sequence). This CDR3 is built from 13 residues. V dropped 6 bases and J dropped 7; count of bases not matched to a gene: 7. CDR3 in amino acids: CASSQDRAFEAFF. CDR3 DNA sequence: TGTGCCAGCAGCCAGGACAGGGCCTTTGAAGCTTTCTTT.

The chain employs TRBV15 and TRBJ2-7; the match to TRBD1 covers 9 bases. After removal of 2 bases from V and 3 bases from J, the junction contained 8 bases not matched to a gene. Per the germline V gene, CDR1 is LNHNV and CDR2 is YYDKDF (reference sequence). The CDR3 contains 16 residues. The CDR3 reads CATSRRGQGPFYEQYF. The CDR3 DNA sequence: TGTGCCACCAGCAGACGGGGACAGGGACCATTCTACGAGCAGTACTTC.

The rearrangement links TRBV7-3 to TRBJ2-7; 7 bases are shared with TRBD1. The CDR3 runs 17 residues. With V trimmed by 2 bases and J by 6 bases, 16 bases remained unmatched. Germline V gene data show CDR1 as SGHTA and CDR2 as FQGTGA. CDR3 amino acids: CASSLLNVPGTEGEQYF. CDR3 bases: TGTGCCAGCAGCTTACTTAACGTACCGGGGACAGAGGGCGAGCAGTACTTC.

The chain combines TRBV18 with TRBJ2-2; possibly TRBD1 for D (6 bases). Germline V CDR1 and CDR2: KGHSH, LQKENI. The CDR3 is 16 amino acids. Trimming removed 3 bases at V and 2 bases at J, with 13 bases between. The CDR3 coding sequence is TGTGCCAGCTCACCCCAATGGACAGCCAACACCGGGGAGCTGTTTTTT. Translated: CASSPQWTANTGELFF.

The V gene is TRBV11-2, the J gene TRBJ2-1, with no clear D. The CDR3 runs to 14 residues. Germline CDR1 SGHAT, CDR2 FQNNGV. The germline V and J ends were trimmed by 2 bases and 5 bases, with 10 bases remaining between them. For the CDR3, the DNA is TGTGCCAGCAGCTTAAACTCTATAGACAATGAGCAGTTCTTC. Amino acid sequence: CASSLNSIDNEQFF. Full variable domain (remainder filled in from reference TRBV11-2 and TRBJ2-1): EAGVAQSPRYKIIEKRQSVAFWCNPISGHATLYWYQQILGQGPKLLIQFQNNGVVDDSQLPKDRFSAERLKGVDSTLKIQPAKLEDSAVYLCASSLNSIDNEQFFGPGTRLTVL.

V and J are TRBV5-4 and TRBJ2-1; 9 positions match TRBD2. This CDR3 comprises 20 residues. Germline V gene sequence: CDR1 SGHNT, CDR2 YYREEE (reference sequence). The V segment lost 2 bases and the J segment 2 bases; nucleotides outside the gene matches: 17. The CDR3 bases are TGTGCCAGCAGCTTTGCGGGGTTCGGGAAGCGGGAGGTGGCCTACAATGAGCAGTTCTTC. Protein sequence: CASSFAGFGKREVAYNEQFF.

V and J are TRBV2 and TRBJ2-4; no reliable D call. The V and J ends lost 4 bases and 1 base respectively, with 14 bases between them. In germline, CDR1 is SNHLY, CDR2 FYNNEI. This CDR3 has 16 amino acids. The CDR3 loop reads CASSAPGGSAKNIQYF. CDR3 DNA sequence: TGTGCCAGCAGTGCCCCAGGTGGATCGGCCAAAAACATTCAGTACTTC.